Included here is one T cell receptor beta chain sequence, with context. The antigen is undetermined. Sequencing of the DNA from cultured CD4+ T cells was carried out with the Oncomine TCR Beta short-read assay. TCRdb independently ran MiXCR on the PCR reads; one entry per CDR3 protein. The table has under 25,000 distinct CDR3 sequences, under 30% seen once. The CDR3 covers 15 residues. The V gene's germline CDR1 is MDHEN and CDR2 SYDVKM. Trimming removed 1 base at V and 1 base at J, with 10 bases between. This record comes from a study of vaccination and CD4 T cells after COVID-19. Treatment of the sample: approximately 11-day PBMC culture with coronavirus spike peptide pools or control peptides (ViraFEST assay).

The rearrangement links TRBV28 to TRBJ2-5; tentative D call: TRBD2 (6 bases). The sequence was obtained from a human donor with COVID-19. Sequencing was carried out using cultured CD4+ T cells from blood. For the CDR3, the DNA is TGTGCCAGCAGTTTATTAGGAGGGCCCCAAGAGACCCAGTACTTC. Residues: CASSLLGGPQETQYF.